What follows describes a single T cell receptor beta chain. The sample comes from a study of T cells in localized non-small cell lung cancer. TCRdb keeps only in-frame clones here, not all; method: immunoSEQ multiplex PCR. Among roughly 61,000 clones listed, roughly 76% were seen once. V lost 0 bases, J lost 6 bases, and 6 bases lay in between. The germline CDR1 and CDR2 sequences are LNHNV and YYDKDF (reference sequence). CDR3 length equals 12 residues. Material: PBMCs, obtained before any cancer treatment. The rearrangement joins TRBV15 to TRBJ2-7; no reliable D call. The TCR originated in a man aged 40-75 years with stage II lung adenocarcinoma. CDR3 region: CATSRDAGEQYF. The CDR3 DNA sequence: TGTGCCACCAGCAGAGATGCTGGCGAGCAGTACTTC.